This T cell receptor (beta chain) derives from a study of beta chain features in type 1 diabetes. The germline V gene encodes CDR1 SGDLS and CDR2 YYNGEE. The CDR3 totals 13 residues. V dropped 4 bases and J dropped 0 bases, with 6 bases sitting between them. Study observations and caveats: Type 1 diabetes patients showed fewer insertions and more deletions at VDJ junctions. Among patients, naive, central memory and Treg TCRB repertoires appeared more similar than among healthy donors. The analysis here could not establish whether HLA type shapes TCRB rearrangement.

In the case of this clone: Antigen: not known.

The sequenced template was cDNA made from the entire isolated RNA. Profiling relied on immunoSEQ multiplex PCR, and the TCRdb table lists in-frame clones only, not all of them. The sample holds 900,000 or so clones, roughly 15% seen once. Sequences were obtained from naive CD4+ T cells from blood. The origin of this receptor is a woman younger than 35 in good health. This chain joins TRBV9 and TRBJ2-3; D not certain. CDR3 in amino acids: CASSITSTDTQYF. DNA of the CDR3: TGTGCCAGCAGCATCACTAGCACAGATACGCAGTATTTT.